Below, one T cell receptor (beta chain) is given with its context. TCRdb analysed the PCR reads with MiXCR anew, one entry per CDR3 protein. The data hold 23,000 or so distinct CDR3 sequences, with around 53% observed a single time. The data stem from a study of CD4 and CD8 cells across lung adenocarcinoma regions. Samples came from patients with localized non-small cell lung adenocarcinoma. Sequenced material: CD8+ T cells from the center of a lung tumor. This receptor was taken from a male donor with lung adenocarcinoma. The CD4 and CD8 labels of this study may be unreliable.

The CDR3 spells CASRGPAGRHPETQYF. The CDR3 DNA reads TGCGCCAGCAGGGGGCCCGCGGGCCGACACCCAGAGACGCAGTACTTC. The rearrangement joins TRBV10-2 to TRBJ2-3; D is perhaps TRBD1 or TRBD2 (5 bases each). Matching the DNA end better, TRBJ2-7 makes the J call doubtful. CDR3 size: 16 residues. Germline CDR1 reads WSHSY; CDR2 reads SAAADI.